This T cell receptor beta chain was observed in a study of T cell responses to AZD1222 COVID-19 vaccine. Study conclusions and caveats: After two AZD1222 doses, spike-specific TCR breadth and depth rose versus day 0. Spike regions recognized by vaccine-associated CD4 TCRs spanned the protein, led by 160-218 and 743-854. Per reports, nearly half of all spike-specific TCRs target regions that are unmutated in variants.

Note on this clone: Its cognate antigen is unknown.

Recipients boosted at about 4 weeks or about 12 weeks are pooled. Sequencing was performed with immunoSEQ multiplex PCR; in TCRdb, only in-frame clones are kept and a portion is missing. The sample carries about 150,000 clones, approximately 92% recorded once. This clonotype was obtained from an adult who received the AZD1222 COVID-19 vaccine. The sequenced sample was peripheral blood, obtained 28 days after the second AZD1222 dose.

CDR3 protein: CASSQTGDEQYF. The CDR3 DNA is TGTGCCAGCAGCCAGACAGGGGACGAGCAGTACTTC. This chain joins TRBV11-2 and TRBJ2-7; 8 bases are shared with TRBD1. The CDR3 spans 12 residues. Germline loops: CDR1 SGHAT, CDR2 FQNNGV. Unmatched junction bases numbered 2, after V lost 5 bases and J lost 5 bases.